A single sample is the source of the 7 T cell receptor beta chains below, sequenced in a study of cytomegalovirus exposure and HLA in healthy donors. Sequencing used immunoSEQ multiplex PCR; TCRdb keeps in-frame clones, though not all of them. Here the sample spans about 160,000 clones, approximately 88% being singletons. Sequenced material: PBMCs. The receptors were sampled from a man aged 25 to 45 in good health and CMV-seropositive.

The chain employs TRBV7-8 and TRBJ2-1, with D hard to call. V dropped 1 base and J dropped 1 base, with 8 bases sitting between them. Germline values: CDR1 SGHVS, CDR2 FQNEAQ. The CDR3 covers 15 residues. In nucleotides, the CDR3 is TGTGCCAGCAGCTTAGAGGAACAGTCCTACAATGAGCAGTTCTTC. This translates into CASSLEEQSYNEQFF.

The V call is TRBV18, the J call TRBJ2-5; D call uncertain. V lost 0 bases and J 1 base, leaving 6 bases between the germline ends. Germline CDR1 is KGHSH and CDR2 is LQKENI. The CDR3 is 14 amino acids. As DNA, the CDR3 is TGTGCCAGCTCACCACCCACAGTCCAAGAGACCCAGTACTTC. Translated: CASSPPTVQETQYF. Based on the CDR3 plus reference TRBV18 and TRBJ2-5, the full variable domain is NAGVMQNPRHLVRRRGQEARLRCSPMKGHSHVYWYRQLPEEGLKFMVYLQKENIIDESGMPKERFSAEFPKEGPSILRIQQVVRGDSAAYFCASSPPTVQETQYFGPGTRLLVL.

Of note for this clone: A much larger clone lies a single base off, so this may be a read error. The chain combines TRBV6-5 with TRBJ1-2; 7 bases line up with TRBD1. Germline V gene lookup returns CDR1 MNHEY and CDR2 SVGAGI. V was clipped by 4 bases and J by 6 bases; unmatched bases: 2. The CDR3 runs 12 residues. The CDR3 DNA is TGTGCCAGCAGTTCACAGGGGAATGGCTACACCTTC. Encoded protein: CASSSQGNGYTF.

The V gene is TRBV5-1, the J gene TRBJ2-2, with unresolved D. CDR3 length: 15 residues. The V and J ends lost 0 bases and 1 base respectively, with 7 bases between them. The germline V gene has CDR1 SGHRS and CDR2 YFSETQ. CDR3 in DNA: TGCGCCAGCAGCTTGGATGCAGGGAACACCGGGGAGCTGTTTTTT. Translating it yields CASSLDAGNTGELFF. Looking up the rest from reference TRBV5-1 and TRBJ2-2 gives the full variable domain: KAGVTQTPRYLIKTRGQQVTLSCSPISGHRSVSWYQQTPGQGLQFLFEYFSETQRNKGNFPGRFSGRQFSNSRSEMNVSTLELGDSALYLCASSLDAGNTGELFFGEGSRLTVL.

The rearrangement links TRBV7-3 to TRBJ2-2, with 9 bases fitting TRBD1. The CDR3 has 16 amino acids. CDR1 and CDR2 from the germline V gene are SGHTA and FQGTGA. Unmatched junction bases numbered 6, after V lost 6 bases and J lost 1 base. The CDR3 protein is CASSEPGQGNTGELFF. CDR3 coding DNA: TGTGCCAGCAGTGAGCCGGGACAGGGGAACACCGGGGAGCTGTTTTTT. The full variable domain, completed using reference TRBV7-3 and TRBJ2-2, is GAGVSQTPSNKVTEKGKYVELRCDPISGHTALYWYRQSLGQGPEFLIYFQGTGAADDSGLPNDRFFAVRPEGSVSTLKIQRTERGDSAVYLCASSEPGQGNTGELFFGEGSRLTVL.

The chain employs TRBV7-9 and TRBJ2-2; a weak D match, TRBD1 (6 bases). Germline loops: CDR1 SEHNR, CDR2 FQNEAQ (reference sequence). V was clipped by 5 bases and J by 8 bases, with 15 bases between them. The CDR3 length is 14 residues. The CDR3 sequence: CASSVGQLGGELFF. The CDR3, as DNA: TGTGCCAGCAGCGTCGGACAGCTCGGAGGGGAGCTGTTTTTT.

The chain combines TRBV11-2 with TRBJ2-2, with TRBD1 matching 7 bases. Trimming removed 11 bases from V and 1 base from J; junction bases left unmatched: 7. This CDR3 has 14 residues. Germline V lookup: CDR1 SGHAT, CDR2 FQNNGV. The CDR3 protein is CAHPTGRNTGELFF. The CDR3, as DNA: TGTGCCCACCCGACAGGGAGGAACACCGGGGAGCTGTTTTTT.